Listed here are 30 T cell receptor beta chains from one sample, sequenced in a study of cytotoxic CD8 clonotypes in ibrutinib-treated CLL (dated by TCRdb to the early 2020s). The sample's time point label, decoded: progressive disease on ibrutinib. Receptors were amplified or captured by the immunoSEQ multiplex PCR assay. In its TCRdb copy, this immuneACCESS table keeps in-frame sequences only and misses some clones. Where compared with another copy, unresolved V genes explain less than half of these, and the others have no known cause. This sample has 50,000 to 70,000 clones in its table, and roughly 54% of those were observed once. About 24% of the sample is taken by the ten largest. The material was PBMCs, obtained at disease progression, from a patient treated with ibrutinib. These receptors came from a human donor with chronic lymphocytic leukemia.

CDR3 coding DNA: TGCGCCAGCAGCCCTGGGACAATCTCAGATACGCAGTATTTT. Its translation: CASSPGTISDTQYF. The chain employs TRBV5-1 and TRBJ2-3; perhaps TRBD1 as D (6 bases). The germline CDR1 and CDR2 sequences are SGHRS and YFSETQ. CDR3 length: 14 residues. V lost 4 bases and J lost 4, with 13 bases in between.

This clone was found a few times. The rearrangement links TRBV18 to TRBJ1-1; D is perhaps TRBD1 (5 bases). Germline V gene lookup returns CDR1 KGHSH and CDR2 LQKENI. V was clipped by 4 bases and J by 3 bases, with 9 bases between them. CDR3 length: 13 residues. CDR3 amino acids: CASSRGTDTEAFF. The CDR3 bases are TGTGCCAGCTCACGAGGGACTGACACTGAAGCTTTCTTT.

The rearrangement joins TRBV10-1 to TRBJ2-7, with 12 bases identical to TRBD2. The germline V gene has CDR1 WNHNN and CDR2 SYGVQD (reference sequence). The J segment lost 1 base and the V segment lost 9 bases, leaving 13 bases of the junction unmatched. The CDR3 covers 17 residues. Written as DNA, the CDR3 is TGCGCCAGATTTTCCGGGACTAGCGGGCCTTATTCCTACGAGCAGTACTTC. Translating gives CARFSGTSGPYSYEQYF.

This chain connects TRBV27 to TRBJ2-7; D remains ambiguous. Trimming shortened V by 4 bases and J by 2 bases, and 15 bases separated the two germline ends. The CDR3 covers 15 residues. CDR1 and CDR2 (germline): MNHEY, SMNVEV (reference sequence). The DNA of the CDR3 is TGTGCCAGCAGTTCCAATGGGATTTCTACCTACGAGCAGTACTTC. Translated, it gives CASSSNGISTYEQYF.

J is TRBJ2-7 and V is TRBV7-2; either TRBD1 or TRBD2 may supply D (6 bases each). Trimming removed 6 bases from V and 5 bases from J, with 17 bases in between. This CDR3 contains 14 residues. Germline values: CDR1 SGHTA, CDR2 FQGNSA. The CDR3 loop reads CASRRVGGLNEQYF. CDR3 in DNA: TGTGCCAGCAGGAGGGTCGGGGGCCTGAACGAGCAGTACTTC. The variable domain in full, with the rest retrieved from reference TRBV7-2 and TRBJ2-7, is GAGVSQSPSNKVTEKGKDVELRCDPISGHTALYWYRQSLGQGLEFLIYFQGNSAPDKSGLPSDRFSAERTGGSVSTLTIQRTQQEDSAVYLCASRRVGGLNEQYFGPGTRLTVT.

V usage is TRBV19 and J usage is TRBJ2-4, with 8 bases matching TRBD1. Per the germline V gene, CDR1 is LNHDA and CDR2 is SQIVND (reference sequence). The CDR3 covers 15 residues. The ends lost 5 bases at V and 1 base at J; junction bases unmatched: 4. The CDR3 loop is CASSLGQAAKNIQYF. CDR3 DNA: TGTGCCAGTAGTTTGGGACAGGCCGCCAAAAACATTCAGTACTTC.

This CDR3 reads CAWSAGTSAYEQYF. CDR3 DNA sequence: TGTGCCTGGAGTGCCGGGACTAGCGCCTACGAGCAGTACTTC. V gene TRBV30 combines with J gene TRBJ2-7; TRBD2 aligns across 10 bases. The CDR3 is 14 residues long. The trim removed 1 base at V and 2 bases at J, leaving 2 bases unmatched. The germline V gene has CDR1 GTSNPN and CDR2 SVGIG (reference sequence).

This sequence joins TRBV27 and TRBJ2-7; 11 bases are a match to TRBD1. Germline loops: CDR1 MNHEY, CDR2 SMNVEV (reference sequence). V dropped 5 bases and J dropped 2; count of bases not matched to a gene: 5. The CDR3 covers 15 residues. CDR3 in amino acids: CASSPGQGAPYEQYF. For the CDR3, the DNA is TGTGCCAGCAGTCCAGGACAGGGGGCCCCCTACGAGCAGTACTTC.

J is TRBJ2-3 and V is TRBV25-1; 8 bases line up with TRBD1. The J segment lost 6 bases and the V segment lost 5 bases, leaving 1 base of the junction unmatched. Per germline, CDR1 MGHDK and CDR2 SYGVNS. This CDR3 contains 12 residues. DNA of the CDR3: TGTGCCAGCAGTAGGACAGGGGATACGCAGTATTTT. It is translated as CASSRTGDTQYF.

The V gene is TRBV4-3, the J gene TRBJ1-1; D might be TRBD1 (5 bases). The germline V gene encodes CDR1 LGHNA and CDR2 YSLEER. V was pared by 4 bases and J by 1 base, with 19 bases between. This CDR3 is built from 17 residues. CDR3 residues: CASSPRATGEGNTEAFF. The CDR3 DNA reads as TGCGCCAGCAGCCCACGGGCGACGGGGGAGGGGAACACTGAAGCTTTCTTT.

This clone was recorded a few times. The rearrangement joins TRBV19 to TRBJ2-2; D may be TRBD1 or TRBD2 (5 bases each). This CDR3 is 15 amino acids long. Trimming cost V 10 bases and J 3 bases, with 18 bases left between them. Germline V gene lookup returns CDR1 LNHDA and CDR2 SQIVND (reference sequence). CDR3 sequence: CATTRAGADTGELFF. DNA of the CDR3: TGTGCCACGACCAGGGCCGGGGCGGACACCGGGGAGCTGTTTTTT. Full variable domain (rest looked up from reference TRBV19 and TRBJ2-2): DGGITQSPKYLFRKEGQNVTLSCEQNLNHDAMYWYRQDPGQGLRLIYYSQIVNDFQKGDIAEGYSVSREKKESFPLTVTSAQKNPTAFYLCATTRAGADTGELFFGEGSRLTVL.

CDR3 sequence (DNA): TGTGCCAGCAGTTTATTTTCCAGGGGGAACACTGAAGCTTTCTTT. It encodes CASSLFSRGNTEAFF. The chain carries TRBV27 and TRBJ1-1; perhaps TRBD1 as D (6 bases). Germline V CDR1 and CDR2: MNHEY, SMNVEV (reference sequence). CDR3 length equals 15 residues. The V and J ends lost 1 base and 1 base respectively, with 10 bases between them.

This chain links TRBV4-1 with TRBJ2-5, with TRBD2 as a possible D gene (6 bases). Germline assignment: CDR1 MGHRA and CDR2 YSYEKL. The CDR3 is 16 amino acids. Trimming took off 5 bases at V and 3 bases at J, with 19 bases between the two ends. CDR3 loop: CASSSLDRASEETQYF. The CDR3 DNA follows: TGCGCCAGCAGCTCCCTAGACCGGGCTAGCGAAGAGACCCAGTACTTC.

The chain carries TRBV19 and TRBJ1-6; D is undetermined. Trimming stripped 3 bases from V and 0 bases from J, with 18 bases between. The CDR3 runs to 19 residues. The V gene's germline CDR1 is LNHDA and CDR2 SQIVND (reference sequence). As DNA, the CDR3 is TGTGCCAGTAGTATCCTCACGGACCTCTGGAGCTCCTATAATTCACCCCTCCACTTT. Amino acid sequence: CASSILTDLWSSYNSPLHF. Complete variable domain (other parts from reference TRBV19 and TRBJ1-6): DGGITQSPKYLFRKEGQNVTLSCEQNLNHDAMYWYRQDPGQGLRLIYYSQIVNDFQKGDIAEGYSVSREKKESFPLTVTSAQKNPTAFYLCASSILTDLWSSYNSPLHFGNGTRLTVT.

The chain employs TRBV6-5 and TRBJ2-7; D not resolved. V gave up 4 bases and J gave up 0 bases, with 16 bases separating them. This CDR3 region has 16 residues. Germline V gene lookup returns CDR1 MNHEY and CDR2 SVGAGI. The CDR3 coding sequence is TGTGCCAGCAGTTTAAGGAGAAAGGAGCCCTCCTACGAGCAGTACTTC. Its translation is CASSLRRKEPSYEQYF.

The chain has TRBV15 and TRBJ1-2; tentatively, D is TRBD1 (6 bases). Per the germline V gene, CDR1 is LNHNV and CDR2 is YYDKDF (reference sequence). V lost 6 bases, J lost 4 bases, and 21 bases lay in between. The CDR3 is 16 residues long. CDR3 coding DNA: TGTGCCACCAGAGCAGCCGCCTTGGGACATCTCTATGGCTACACCTTC. Translating gives CATRAAALGHLYGYTF. Variable domain in full (rest from reference TRBV15 and TRBJ1-2): DAMVIQNPRYQVTQFGKPVTLSCSQTLNHNVMYWYQQKSSQAPKLLFHYYDKDFNNEADTPDNFQSRRPNTSFCFLDIRSPGLGDTAMYLCATRAAALGHLYGYTFGSGTRLTVV.

This chain links TRBV28 with TRBJ1-2, with 8 positions matching TRBD1. This CDR3 has 16 residues. Germline trimming cut 1 base from V and 3 bases from J; bases unmatched to any gene: 7. Germline loops: CDR1 MDHEN, CDR2 SYDVKM. CDR3 coding DNA: TGTGCCAGCAGTTTATATCTGACAGGGGACGACTATGGCTACACCTTC. Its protein is CASSLYLTGDDYGYTF.

The V call is TRBV7-9, the J call TRBJ1-5; 7 bases align to TRBD1. Germline loops: CDR1 SEHNR, CDR2 FQNEAQ (reference sequence). V lost 6 bases, J lost 6 bases, and 11 bases stayed unmatched. The CDR3 loop spans 15 amino acids. CDR3 DNA: TGTGCCAGCAGTCTCAGAGGGGGCGCAGGTCAGCCCCAGCATTTT. As protein: CASSLRGGAGQPQHF.

This rearrangement joins TRBV10-3 to TRBJ1-1; D remains unclear. The CDR3 spans 13 residues. Trimming left V 0 bases short and J 7 bases short, with 9 bases between. Germline V gene lookup returns CDR1 ENHRY and CDR2 SYGVKD. CDR3 protein: CAISESGVHEAFF. The CDR3 DNA reads TGTGCCATCAGTGAGTCCGGGGTACATGAAGCTTTCTTT.

The V and J genes are TRBV28 and TRBJ1-2; 9 positions agree with TRBD1. CDR3 length equals 14 residues. V gave up 6 bases and J gave up 4 bases; unmatched junction bases: 6. Germline loops: CDR1 MDHEN, CDR2 SYDVKM. In DNA, the CDR3 is TGTGCCAGCAGGGGGGGACAGGGAGGCTATGGCTACACCTTC. It codes for CASRGGQGGYGYTF.

The genes are TRBV11-2 and TRBJ2-7, with D maybe TRBD2 (6 bases). V shed 3 bases and J shed 2 bases, with 11 bases lying between them. This CDR3 spans 14 amino acids. Germline CDR1 SGHAT, CDR2 FQNNGV. The CDR3 loop is CASSFLASAYEQYF. CDR3 sequence (DNA): TGTGCCAGCAGCTTCCTAGCGTCTGCCTACGAGCAGTACTTC.

The CDR3 loop is CASSSRQLLSSYEQYF. The CDR3 DNA is TGTGCCAGCAGCTCACGACAGTTACTATCCTCCTACGAGCAGTACTTC. This sequence joins TRBV7-2 and TRBJ2-7, with D perhaps matching TRBD1 (5 bases). Per germline, CDR1 SGHTA and CDR2 FQGNSA. Trimming stripped 4 bases from V and 0 bases from J, with 16 bases between. CDR3 length: 16 amino acids.

The V and J genes are TRBV5-1 and TRBJ1-1, with D unresolved. The ends were cut back, 4 bases at V and 0 bases at J, with 10 bases in the middle. The germline V gene has CDR1 SGHRS and CDR2 YFSETQ. The CDR3 extends over 14 amino acids. In nucleotides, the CDR3 is TGCGCCAGCAGCGCACAGACCATGAACACTGAAGCTTTCTTT. As protein: CASSAQTMNTEAFF.

Note on this clone: Sequence at one end of the junction differs from germline and may be a read error. This chain links TRBV7-7 with TRBJ2-5; 7 bases line up with TRBD1. Germline V gene data show CDR1 as SSHAT and CDR2 as FNYEAQ (reference sequence). The length of the CDR3 is 15 residues. CDR3 sequence reads: CASSRGEGGSKTQYF. The CDR3 DNA reads TGTGCTAGCAGCAGAGGTGAAGGGGGCTCGAAGACCCAGTACTTC.

This chain joins TRBV19 and TRBJ1-1; D remains ambiguous. The V and J ends lost 8 bases and 1 base respectively, with 14 bases between them. CDR1 and CDR2 from the germline V gene are LNHDA and SQIVND (reference sequence). The CDR3 extends over 14 amino acids. The CDR3 DNA reads as TGTGCCAGTCTTCAAGAGACGGCGAACACTGAAGCTTTCTTT. Its translation: CASLQETANTEAFF.

The chain joins TRBV4-1 to TRBJ2-5; 9 nucleotides line up with TRBD2. The CDR3 runs to 13 residues. V shed 4 bases, J shed 7 bases, and the junction held 4 bases outside the gene matches. Per germline, CDR1 MGHRA and CDR2 YSYEKL. This chain's CDR3 is CASSPSGIGTQYF. CDR3 sequence (DNA): TGCGCCAGCAGCCCTAGCGGGATCGGGACCCAGTACTTC.

The chain has TRBV7-9 and TRBJ2-7; 10 bases align to TRBD1. The germline CDR1 and CDR2 sequences are SEHNR and FQNEAQ (reference sequence). The CDR3 is 14 amino acids. Trimming at V came to 8 bases and at J to 4 bases, leaving 8 bases not matched to a gene. CDR3 sequence: CASGGTGELYEQYF. CDR3 coding DNA: TGTGCCAGCGGGGGGACAGGGGAGTTGTACGAGCAGTACTTC.

The chain has TRBV30 and TRBJ2-7; D is tentatively TRBD1 or TRBD2 (6 bases each). Between the trimmed V and J ends, which lost 3 bases and 3 bases, there was a span of 24 bases. Germline values: CDR1 GTSNPN, CDR2 SVGIG (reference sequence). This CDR3 comprises 17 residues. The CDR3 protein is CAWSSLRSAGEDYEQYF. In DNA, the CDR3 is TGTGCCTGGAGCTCCCTCCGGTCGGCAGGGGAGGACTACGAGCAGTACTTC.

As regards this clone: The same CDR3 also results from other DNA sequences found in this sample. The rearrangement joins TRBV30 to TRBJ1-5; D is ambiguous. The CDR3 has 13 amino acids. Germline loops: CDR1 GTSNPN, CDR2 SVGIG (reference sequence). The V end was cut by 0 bases, the J end by 4 bases, with 7 bases between. CDR3 in amino acids: CAWSVGSNQPQHF. The CDR3 DNA is TGTGCCTGGAGTGTTGGGAGTAATCAGCCCCAGCATTTT.

The V call is TRBV7-9, the J call TRBJ2-2; 13 bases are shared with TRBD2. V lost 5 bases and J lost 3; bases outside the gene matches: 12. CDR1 and CDR2 (germline): SEHNR, FQNEAQ (reference sequence). The CDR3 is made up of 19 amino acids. CDR3 nucleotides: TGTGCCAGCAGCCCAAACCTATGGACTAGCGGGAGAGACACCGGGGAGCTGTTTTTT. This gives the protein CASSPNLWTSGRDTGELFF.